A selection of T cell receptor beta chains follows, all from one sample in a study of T cells after yellow fever vaccination. TCRdb fed the 5' RACE reads into MiXCR, producing one record per CDR3 protein. The table lists approximately 550,000 distinct CDR3 sequences, about 19% of them singletons, with roughly an eighth in the top ten. This specimen consisted of PBMCs, obtained 15 days after the yellow fever booster vaccination. The receptors derive from a man between 25 and 39 years old who received the YFV17D yellow fever vaccine. The CDR3 runs from the conserved cysteine through the conserved F or W. Fields, in order: clone size, V gene, J gene, D gene, CDR3 DNA, CDR3 protein. D genes are given only for firm matches. Expanded clones are given a class, and other clones once, few, many or no size at all.

>few|TRBV6-6|TRBJ2-3|-
TGTGCCAGCGGAGGAAAGAATACGCAGTATTTT
CASGGKNTQYF
>-|TRBV10-3|TRBJ2-3|-
TGTGCCATCAGTGAACTTGGCCAGTCATCGGATACGCAGTATTTT
CAISELGQSSDTQYF
>many|TRBV7-2|TRBJ2-1|-
TGTGCCAGCAGTTTAGTGGCCAATGAGCAGTTCTTC
CASSLVANEQFF
>-|TRBV6-1|TRBJ2-3|-
TGTGCCAGCAGCTCTTTCTCGCGGCATACGCAGTATTTT
CASSSFSRHTQYF
>few|TRBV25-1|TRBJ2-5|TRBD1
TGTGCCAGCAGTGTACAGGGGGCCGTGGAGACCCAGTACTTC
CASSVQGAVETQYF
>few|TRBV12-3/TRBV12-4|TRBJ1-1|-
TGTGCCAGTGTCGGAGGGTGGGGACGGAACACTGAAGCTTTCTTT
CASVGGWGRNTEAFF
>few|TRBV28|TRBJ2-3|-
TGTGCCAGCAGTTTAGGGGGACCCCGATCGTCGCAGTATTTT
CASSLGGPRSSQYF
>-|TRBV10-2|TRBJ2-3|-
TGCGCCAGCAAGGGAGGCGGCTCAGATACGCAGTATTTT
CASKGGGSDTQYF
>-|TRBV20-1|TRBJ2-7|-
TGCAGTGCTAACGTGTCCCCGTACGAGCAGTACTTC
CSANVSPYEQYF
>-|TRBV15|TRBJ2-5|-
TGTGCCACCAGCAGACCCGCGGGCGTCTCTAATGGGGAGACCCAGTACTTC
CATSRPAGVSNGETQYF
>few|TRBV5-1|TRBJ1-5|-
TGCGCCAGCAGCTTGGCTCCAGTTGGCAATCAGCCCCAGCATTTT
CASSLAPVGNQPQHF
>-|TRBV28|TRBJ1-6|-
TGTGCCAGCAGTTTGGTGGGACAAAGTTCGAGTACCCTCCACTTT
CASSLVGQSSSTLHF
>few|TRBV20-1|TRBJ2-6|TRBD1
TGCAGTGCTACGACAGGGGTCGGGGCCAACGTCCTGACTTTC
CSATTGVGANVLTF
>-|TRBV3-1|TRBJ2-1|TRBD2
TGTGCCAGTTCCGCGGGCGGGAGCTCCTACAATGAGCAGTTCTTC
CASSAGGSSYNEQFF
>-|TRBV20-1|TRBJ2-3|TRBD2
TGCAGTGCTACGGGACTAGCGGGGCTCACAGATACGCAGTATTTT
CSATGLAGLTDTQYF
>few|TRBV7-2|TRBJ2-7|-
TGTGCCAGCAGCGGTAACCGGGACTGGGACTACGAGCAGTACTTC
CASSGNRDWDYEQYF
>-|TRBV6-2/TRBV6-3|TRBJ2-1|TRBD2
TGTGCCAGCAGATACCCCAAAGCGCTAGCGGGGATCTACAATGAGCAGTTCTTC
CASRYPKALAGIYNEQFF